This is a list of T cell receptor beta chains from one sample in a study of PD-1 blockade in classical Hodgkin lymphoma. Profiled with immunoSEQ multiplex PCR; TCRdb holds only in-frame clones, not every one. The sample holds about 17,000 clones; around three fifths are singletons and the top ten take under 9.5%. Source: peripheral blood mononuclear cells (PBMCs), taken before the second cycle of nivolumab. The receptors were sampled from a human donor with classical Hodgkin lymphoma. Both conserved end residues are part of each CDR3. The D gene is left open where the match is weak. Part of the rows lack a size; the others show once, few, many or a class for expanded clones.

NA NA 14 TRBJ2-7 TRBV2 TGTGCCAGCACAGGTCTCCCCAGCTCCTACGAGCAGTACTTC CASTGLPSSYEQYF
few NA 14 TRBJ2-7 TRBV27 TGTGCCAGCAGTTTTGGGCTAGCGCTCGACGAGCAGTACTTC CASSFGLALDEQYF
NA TRBD2 18 TRBJ2-1 TRBV11-2 TGTGCCAGCAGCTTAGGGGGTAGCGGGAGCCAATCCTACAATGAGCAGTTCTTC CASSLGGSGSQSYNEQFF
NA TRBD1 15 TRBJ2-2 TRBV10-3 TGTGCCATCAGTGAACGGCAGGGGGACACCGGGGAGCTGTTTTTT CAISERQGDTGELFF
once TRBD1 15 TRBJ2-7 TRBV14 TGTGCCAGCAGCCAAGATCGACAAGGGGGCCACGAGCAGTACTTC CASSQDRQGGHEQYF
NA NA 14 TRBJ1-6 TRBV27 TGTGCCAGCAGTCCGGACAGCCTTAATTCACCCCTCCACTTT CASSPDSLNSPLHF
NA NA 13 TRBJ2-5 TRBV9 TGTGCCAGCAGCGTAGGCAGGGAAGAGACCCAGTACTTC CASSVGREETQYF
once NA 13 TRBJ2-1 TRBV5-1 TGCGCCAGCAGCTTAAACAGGGTACATGAGCAGTTCTTC CASSLNRVHEQFF
NA TRBD2 16 TRBJ2-1 TRBV28 TGTGCCAGCACCCCCCCACTAAACGGGAGGACCAATGAGCAGTTCTTC CASTPPLNGRTNEQFF
NA NA 15 TRBJ2-2 TRBV7-9 TGTGCCAGCAGCTTAGTCAGATCCAGGACCGGGGAGCTGTTTTTT CASSLVRSRTGELFF
NA TRBD1 15 TRBJ2-5 TRBV2 TGTGCCAGCAGTGTTGGGGACAGGGGACAAGAGACCCAGTACTTC CASSVGDRGQETQYF
NA NA 15 TRBJ1-6 TRBV7-2 TGTGCCAGCAGCTTAGGGAGCTCCTATAATTCACCCCTCCACTTT CASSLGSSYNSPLHF
NA TRBD2 14 TRBJ2-1 TRBV7-9 TGTGCCAGCAGCTTATCTAGCGGGAGTCATGAGCAGTTCTTC CASSLSSGSHEQFF
NA TRBD1 14 TRBJ2-7 TRBV19 TGTGCCAGTTCCTCCGGACAGGCGACCCGGGGGCAGTACTTC CASSSGQATRGQYF
medium-sized NA 13 TRBJ2-3 TRBV5-4 TGTGCCAGCTCAAGGGTTAGCACAGATACGCAGTATTTT CASSRVSTDTQYF
NA NA 13 TRBJ2-2 TRBV2 TGTGCCAGCAGTGTTGGGGACACCGGGGAGCTGTTTTTT CASSVGDTGELFF
NA TRBD1 13 TRBJ2-2 TRBV30 TGTGCCTTGGACAGGGGGGGCACCGGGGAGCTGTTTTTT CALDRGGTGELFF
NA NA 14 TRBJ2-1 TRBV19 TGTGCCAGTAGTATCGGGCGGGAAGTCGATGAGCAGTTCTTC CASSIGREVDEQFF
NA NA 15 TRBJ1-5 TRBV5-6 TGTGCCAGCAGCTTGTTTTTGACAGACTCACAGCCCCAGCATTTT CASSLFLTDSQPQHF
few NA 13 TRBJ2-3 TRBV29-1 TGCAGCGTTGAAGGACCCCTCACAGATACGCAGTATTTT CSVEGPLTDTQYF
NA TRBD2 17 TRBJ2-1 TRBV9 TGTGCCAGCAGCGTAGGGGTAGTCGGGAGGTTGAACAATGAGCAGTTCTTC CASSVGVVGRLNNEQFF
NA NA 14 TRBJ1-5 TRBV28 TGTGCCAGCAGCTCGACAGAGGAAGGTCAGCCCCAGCATTTT CASSSTEEGQPQHF
NA NA 16 TRBJ1-1 TRBV4-1 TGCGCCAGCAGCCAAGTCACCACAGCTTTGGACACTGAAGCTTTCTTT CASSQVTTALDTEAFF
NA NA 14 TRBJ1-1 TRBV7-2 TGTGCCAGCAGCCCGAGACACCCTAAAACTGAAGCTTTCTTT CASSPRHPKTEAFF
once TRBD2 15 TRBJ2-2 TRBV4-3 TGCGCCAGCAGCCAAAGCAGCGGGAGTTCCGGGGAGCTGTTTTTT CASSQSSGSSGELFF
NA TRBD2 16 TRBJ2-3 TRBV7-9 TGTGCCAGCAGCTTTCCCCTCCGGGGGGGCACAGATACGCAGTATTTT CASSFPLRGGTDTQYF
NA NA 13 TRBJ2-7 TRBV27 TGTGCCAGCAGTTTTTCTGGCCCCTACGAGCAGTACTTC CASSFSGPYEQYF
NA NA 16 TRBJ1-1 TRBV27 TGTGCCAGCAGTTTGGGGGGGGGCCGATTGAACACTGAAGCTTTCTTT CASSLGGGRLNTEAFF
NA TRBD2 15 TRBJ2-4 TRBV28 TGTGCCAGCAGTTTCGCCCTAGCGGGATACAACATTCAGTACTTC CASSFALAGYNIQYF
few NA 12 TRBJ1-5 TRBV27 TGTGCGACGGGGAGGTTCAATCAGCCCCAGCATTTT CATGRFNQPQHF
few NA 15 TRBJ2-7 TRBV9 TGTGCCAGCAGCCGCCATTGGACTCGGGGCTACGAGCAGTACTTC CASSRHWTRGYEQYF
NA TRBD1 18 TRBJ2-7 TRBV18 TGTGCCAGCTCACCGCCCGGGACAGGGGGAATAAAAAGCTACGAGCAGTACTTC CASSPPGTGGIKSYEQYF
NA NA 14 TRBJ2-7 TRBV6-1 TGTGCCAGCAGTGAAACGAGGGGGGGATACGAGCAGTACTTC CASSETRGGYEQYF
NA NA 12 TRBJ1-5 TRBV2 TGTGCCAGCAACAGGGCACGCGGGCCCCAGCATTTT CASNRARGPQHF
NA NA 15 TRBJ2-1 TRBV19 TGTGCCAGTAGTACTACGTTGTCCTCGAACAATGAGCAGTTCTTC CASSTTLSSNNEQFF
NA NA 14 TRBJ2-5 TRBV5-1 TGCGCCAGCAGCCTCTGGGGCCTTCAAGAGACCCAGTACTTC CASSLWGLQETQYF
NA NA 14 TRBJ2-1 TRBV29-1 TGCAGCGTTGAGGGGGGCAACACCTACAATGAGCAGTTCTTC CSVEGGNTYNEQFF
few NA 16 TRBJ1-1 TRBV7-6 TGTGCCAGCAGCTTATGGACCGGGACGGAGAACACTGAAGCTTTCTTT CASSLWTGTENTEAFF
NA NA 15 TRBJ2-3 TRBV5-5 TGTGCCAGCAGCCCTGGGGACCTGGGATCAGGTACGCAGTATTTT CASSPGDLGSGTQYF
NA NA 13 TRBJ1-1 TRBV7-2 TGTGCCAGCGGAGCGATACAGAACACTGAAGCTTTCTTT CASGAIQNTEAFF
few TRBD1 15 TRBJ2-3 TRBV2 TGTGCCAGCAGTGACAGGGACAGGGGCGCAGATACGCAGTATTTT CASSDRDRGADTQYF
NA NA 16 TRBJ1-2 TRBV2 TGTGCCAGCAGTGATTTAGGGCAGGGGAACAACTATGGCTACACCTTC CASSDLGQGNNYGYTF
few NA 14 TRBJ2-1 TRBV6-5 TGTGCCAGCACCGACCGAAGCTCCTACAATGAGCAGTTCTTC CASTDRSSYNEQFF
NA NA 18 TRBJ2-6 TRBV27 TGTGCCAGCAGTCCATACGGACAGCAAAGCTCTGGGGCCAACGTCCTGACTTTC CASSPYGQQSSGANVLTF
NA TRBD1 18 TRBJ2-1 TRBV28 TGTGCCAGCAGTTTATCGTTAATCGCCGAGACAGGGTGGAATGAGCAGTTCTTC CASSLSLIAETGWNEQFF
NA NA 13 TRBJ1-2 TRBV19 TGTGCCAGTAGTATACGGCAGGTCTATGGCTACACCTTC CASSIRQVYGYTF
few NA 15 TRBJ2-3 TRBV5-1 TGCGCCAGCAGCTTGCCAGGAGGGGAGACAGATACGCAGTATTTT CASSLPGGETDTQYF
medium-sized NA 14 TRBJ1-1 TRBV4-1 TGCGCCAGCAGCCATTCAGCAGCGAACACTGAAGCTTTCTTT CASSHSAANTEAFF
NA TRBD1 14 TRBJ1-1 TRBV28 TGTGCCAGCAGACCTGGACAGGGGAACACTGAAGCTTTCTTT CASRPGQGNTEAFF
NA TRBD1 14 TRBJ1-4 TRBV6-6 TGTGCCAGCAGCTGGACAGGGGTGGCTGAAAAACTGTTTTTT CASSWTGVAEKLFF
few NA 13 TRBJ1-5 TRBV6-4 TGTGCCAGCAGTTCAGGACTCTATCAGCCCCAGCATTTT CASSSGLYQPQHF
few TRBD1 11 TRBJ1-1 TRBV29-1 TGCAGCGTCAACAGGGGTCCTGAAGCTTTCTTT CSVNRGPEAFF
NA NA 13 TRBJ2-3 TRBV5-6 TGTGCCAGCAGCCCGACAGGCACAGATACGCAGTATTTT CASSPTGTDTQYF
NA NA 12 TRBJ2-1 TRBV29-1 TGCAGCGTAACAGACAACCTCCCTGAGCAGTTCTTC CSVTDNLPEQFF
NA NA 12 TRBJ2-7 TRBV6-1 TGTGCCAGCAGGGACTCAAGCTACGAGCAGTACTTC CASRDSSYEQYF
NA NA 14 TRBJ1-1 TRBV19 TGTGCCAGTAGTCTGGACTCCGGACGAATCGAAGCTTTCTTT CASSLDSGRIEAFF
few TRBD1 14 TRBJ1-5 TRBV28 TGTGCCAGCAGCTCGACAGGGGAAGGTCAGCCCCAGCATTTT CASSSTGEGQPQHF